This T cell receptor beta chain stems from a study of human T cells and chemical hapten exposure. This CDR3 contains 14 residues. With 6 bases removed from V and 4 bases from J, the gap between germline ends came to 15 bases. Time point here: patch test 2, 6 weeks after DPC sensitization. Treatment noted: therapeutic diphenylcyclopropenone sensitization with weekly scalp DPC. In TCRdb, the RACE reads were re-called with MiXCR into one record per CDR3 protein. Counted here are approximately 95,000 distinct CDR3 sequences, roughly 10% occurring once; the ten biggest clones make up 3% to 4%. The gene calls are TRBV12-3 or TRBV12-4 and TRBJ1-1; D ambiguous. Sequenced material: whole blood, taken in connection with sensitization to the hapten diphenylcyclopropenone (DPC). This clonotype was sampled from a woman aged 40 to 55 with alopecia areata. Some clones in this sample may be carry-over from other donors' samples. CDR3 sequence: CASSSRVKVTEAFF. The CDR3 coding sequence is TGTGCCAGCAGCTCCCGAGTTAAAGTCACTGAAGCTTTCTTT.